A selection of T cell receptor beta chains follows, all from one sample in a study of control samples from healthy donors and cancer patients. TCRdb's copy holds only in-frame clones and misses some; the assay was immunoSEQ multiplex PCR. The sample shows about 170,000 clones, 91% of them seen only once. The source material was blood. The receptors shown here come from a woman between 25 and 40 years old in good health. Each CDR3 is given with its conserved first and last residue. A D gene is named only where the DNA matches it firmly. The listing skips clone size in some rows; elsewhere it reads once, few, many or a size class.

v_gene	abundance	j_gene	d_gene	CDR3nt	CDR3aa
TRBV12-3/TRBV12-4	.	TRBJ2-1	.	TGTGCCAGCAGTCTCCCGATTAATGAGCAGTTCTTC	CASSLPINEQFF
TRBV18	.	TRBJ1-2	.	TGTGCCAGCTCACCAGGACAGAACGGCTATGGCTACACCTTC	CASSPGQNGYGYTF
TRBV5-1	.	TRBJ1-1	TRBD1	TGCGCCAGCACTCCGGGACAGGGGTTCATGAACACTGAAGCTTTCTTT	CASTPGQGFMNTEAFF
TRBV19	.	TRBJ2-7	.	TGTGCCAGTAGTATCGGCGGTTCCTACGAGCAGTACTTC	CASSIGGSYEQYF
TRBV7-2	.	TRBJ2-7	.	TGTGCCAGCAGCCCCGCGTTCTACGAGCAGTACTTC	CASSPAFYEQYF
TRBV6-5	.	TRBJ2-3	TRBD1	TGTGCCAGCCGAAGACAGGGGACAGATACGCAGTATTTT	CASRRQGTDTQYF
TRBV23-1	.	TRBJ2-1	TRBD1	TGCGCCAGCAGCCGGGACAGGTACTCCTACAATGAGCAGTTCTTC	CASSRDRYSYNEQFF
TRBV24-1	.	TRBJ1-5	.	TGTGCCACCAGTGGGAACGACGGACTCAATCAGCCCCAGCATTTT	CATSGNDGLNQPQHF
TRBV3-1/TRBV3-2	.	TRBJ2-1	TRBD2	TGTGCCAGCAGCCAAGATCTTTACGGGGGGGACAATGAGCAGTTCTTC	CASSQDLYGGDNEQFF
TRBV6-5	once	TRBJ1-1	TRBD1	TGTGCCAGCAGGTATGACAGGGGATGGGCTGAAGCTTTCTTT	CASRYDRGWAEAFF
TRBV19	.	TRBJ2-5	TRBD2	TGTGCCAGTGCCGGGACTAGGGGAGAGACCCAGTACTTC	CASAGTRGETQYF
TRBV7-2	.	TRBJ2-1	TRBD1	TGTGCCAGCAGCTCCGGACAGGGGGCCAATGAGCAGTTCTTC	CASSSGQGANEQFF
TRBV9	.	TRBJ2-2	.	TGTGCCAGCAGCCCCATCGGGGGGCCCAACACCGGGGAGCTGTTTTTT	CASSPIGGPNTGELFF
TRBV29-1	.	TRBJ2-1	TRBD2	TGCAGCGCCGCCACTAGCGGGAGTAGGGATGAGCAGTTCTTC	CSAATSGSRDEQFF
TRBV10-3	.	TRBJ2-7	TRBD2	TGTGCCATCAGCGGGACTATAATTTACGAGCAGTACTTC	CAISGTIIYEQYF
TRBV30	.	TRBJ2-5	.	TGTGCCTGGAGTCTATGGGGGGAGACCCAGTACTTC	CAWSLWGETQYF
TRBV5-1	.	TRBJ1-4	.	TGCGCCAGCAGGGGAGATGGCCCTAATGAAAAACTGTTTTTT	CASRGDGPNEKLFF
TRBV19	.	TRBJ1-2	.	TGTGCCAGTAGTATGGAGGGTAACTATGGCTACACCTTC	CASSMEGNYGYTF
TRBV7-2	.	TRBJ2-7	TRBD1	TGTGCCAGCAGCGGGGACAGGGGACCCTACGAGCAGTACTTC	CASSGDRGPYEQYF
TRBV5-4	.	TRBJ1-1	.	TGTGCCAGCAGCTTGGAATCCAGGGGTGGGGCTTTCTTT	CASSLESRGGAFF
TRBV30	.	TRBJ1-2	.	TGTGCCTGGAGTGGGGGGGATTTTGGCTATGGCTACACCTTC	CAWSGGDFGYGYTF
TRBV2	.	TRBJ1-1	.	TGTGCCAGCAGTGAAAGTCGAGGGAACACTGAAGCTTTCTTT	CASSESRGNTEAFF
TRBV12-5	.	TRBJ2-7	TRBD1	TGTGCTAGTGGAAACGACAGGGGCAAAACCTACGAGCAGTACTTC	CASGNDRGKTYEQYF
TRBV6-5	.	TRBJ1-4	TRBD1	TGTGCCAGTGGGACAGGGATCAATGAAAAACTGTTTTTT	CASGTGINEKLFF
TRBV7-2	.	TRBJ2-3	.	TGTGCCAGCAGCTTTGACACCACAGATACGCAGTATTTT	CASSFDTTDTQYF
TRBV11-3	.	TRBJ1-3	.	TGTGCCAGCAGCTTAGATCTAGGTGGAAACACCATATATTTT	CASSLDLGGNTIYF
TRBV24-1	once	TRBJ1-2	TRBD1	TGTGCCACCAGTGATGACAGGGCTGGCTACACCTTC	CATSDDRAGYTF
TRBV4-3	.	TRBJ2-3	TRBD2	TGCGCCAGCAGCCAAGAGCCTTCTAGCGGGGGCACAGATACGCAGTATTTT	CASSQEPSSGGTDTQYF
TRBV7-2	few	TRBJ1-5	TRBD1	TGTGCCAGCAGCGTCACAGGGGCCGCGGTTCAGCCCCAGCATTTT	CASSVTGAAVQPQHF
TRBV28	.	TRBJ1-6	TRBD1	TGTGCCAGCAGGGGACAGGGTAATAATTCACCCCTCCACTTT	CASRGQGNNSPLHF
TRBV7-6	.	TRBJ2-3	TRBD2	TGTGCCAGCAGCGCTAGACTAGCGGGGGCATCCACAGATACGCAGTATTTT	CASSARLAGASTDTQYF
TRBV18	.	TRBJ1-1	.	TGTGCCAGCTCACTAGGACAGAACACTGAAGCTTTCTTT	CASSLGQNTEAFF
TRBV29-1	.	TRBJ2-5	TRBD1	TGCAGCGCCCTTACTGCGGGACAGGGAGGTGTAGAGACCCAGTACTTC	CSALTAGQGGVETQYF
TRBV11-3	.	TRBJ2-7	TRBD1	TGTGCCAGCAGTTCGGGACAGGGGGCGTACGAGCAGTACTTC	CASSSGQGAYEQYF